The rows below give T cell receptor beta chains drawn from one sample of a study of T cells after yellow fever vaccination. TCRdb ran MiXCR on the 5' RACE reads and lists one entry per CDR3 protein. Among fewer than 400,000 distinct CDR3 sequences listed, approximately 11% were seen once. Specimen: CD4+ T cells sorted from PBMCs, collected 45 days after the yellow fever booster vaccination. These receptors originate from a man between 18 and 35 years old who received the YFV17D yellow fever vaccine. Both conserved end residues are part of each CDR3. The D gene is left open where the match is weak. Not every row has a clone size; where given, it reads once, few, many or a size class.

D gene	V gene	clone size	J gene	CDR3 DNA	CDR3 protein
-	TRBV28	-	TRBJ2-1	TGTGCCAGCCGAACTATTTCGGGGGGCGTGGACAATGAGCAGTTCTTC	CASRTISGGVDNEQFF
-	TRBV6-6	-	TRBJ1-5	TGTGCCAGCAGTTACTTTCGGGGGCCTCAGCCCCAGCATTTT	CASSYFRGPQPQHF
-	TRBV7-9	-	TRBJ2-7	TGTGCCAGCAGCTTACAGGGGAACTCCTACGAGCAGTACTTC	CASSLQGNSYEQYF
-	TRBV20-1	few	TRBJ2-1	TGCAGTGCTAGTGCAGGGGCCAGCTCCTACAATGAGCAGTTCTTC	CSASAGASSYNEQFF
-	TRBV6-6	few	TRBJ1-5	TGTGCCAGCAGGGCCCCCCTGGGCCAGGACAATCAGCCCCAGCATTTT	CASRAPLGQDNQPQHF
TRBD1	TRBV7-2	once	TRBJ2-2	TGTGCCAGCAGCTCCTACAGGGGTGCGAACACCGGGGAGCTGTTTTTT	CASSSYRGANTGELFF
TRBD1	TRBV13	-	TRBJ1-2	TGTGCCAGCAGCCGCACAGGGGGTGGCTACACCTTC	CASSRTGGGYTF
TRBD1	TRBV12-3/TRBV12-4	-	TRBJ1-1	TGTGCCAGCAGTTCCTACAGGGGGATGAACACTGAAGCTTTCTTT	CASSSYRGMNTEAFF
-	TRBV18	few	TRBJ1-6	TGTGCCAGCTCACCGCAGCCGACTAGGGATTCACCCCTCCACTTT	CASSPQPTRDSPLHF
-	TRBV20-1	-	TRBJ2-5	TGCAGTGCTAGGGGGGCTGTACAAGAGACCCAGTACTTC	CSARGAVQETQYF
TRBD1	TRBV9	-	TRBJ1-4	TGTGCCAGCAGCCCGCCCGGGACAGGGGAAGAAAAACTGTTTTTT	CASSPPGTGEEKLFF
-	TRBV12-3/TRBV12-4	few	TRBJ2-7	TGTGCCAGCAGTTTAGTCGGCGGGGCGGTGGGCTACGAGCAGTACTTC	CASSLVGGAVGYEQYF
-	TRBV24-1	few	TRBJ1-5	TGTGCCACCGCTCCCGATAGCAATCAGCCCCAGCATTTT	CATAPDSNQPQHF
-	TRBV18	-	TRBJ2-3	TGTGCCAGCTCAAGACTCCTCACTAGCACAGATACGCAGTATTTT	CASSRLLTSTDTQYF
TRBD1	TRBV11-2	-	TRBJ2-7	TGTGCCAGCAGCCGGGACAGAACTGAGCAGTACTTC	CASSRDRTEQYF
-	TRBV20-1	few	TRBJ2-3	TGCAGTGCCAGCGGGCAGACTAGCACAGATACGCAGTATTTT	CSASGQTSTDTQYF
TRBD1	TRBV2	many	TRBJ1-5	TGTGCCAGCAGCGGGGGACAGGGGGGCAATCAGCCCCAGCATTTT	CASSGGQGGNQPQHF
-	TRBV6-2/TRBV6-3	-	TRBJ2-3	TGTGCCAGCAGTAACAACGCAGATACGCAGTATTTT	CASSNNADTQYF
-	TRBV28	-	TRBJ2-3	TGTGCCAGCAGTTTATGGGGAGGTGGTGCAGATACGCAGTATTTT	CASSLWGGGADTQYF
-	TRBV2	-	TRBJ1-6	TGTGCCAGCAGTGAAGAGGGGGGCAATGGTTCACCCCTCCACTTT	CASSEEGGNGSPLHF
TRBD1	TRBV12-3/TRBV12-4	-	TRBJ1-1	TGTGCCAGCAGGGGGGACAGGGGGGAGTACACTGAAGCTTTCTTT	CASRGDRGEYTEAFF
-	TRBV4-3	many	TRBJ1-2	TGCGCCAGCAGCCAAGGATATAACTATGGCTACACCTTC	CASSQGYNYGYTF
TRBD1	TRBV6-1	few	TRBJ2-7	TGTGCCAGCGTAGGGACAGGGGGCCGAGAGCAGTACTTC	CASVGTGGREQYF
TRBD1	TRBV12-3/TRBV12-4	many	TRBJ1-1	TGTGCCAGCAGCCTGGACAGGACGACCGAAGCTTTCTTT	CASSLDRTTEAFF
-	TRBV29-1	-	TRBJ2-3	TGCAGCGTTTCGTCAGACCCTTACACAGATACGCAGTATTTT	CSVSSDPYTDTQYF
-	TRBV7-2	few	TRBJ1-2	TGTGCCAGCAGCGCCTTCGACGGAGACTATGGCTACACCTTC	CASSAFDGDYGYTF
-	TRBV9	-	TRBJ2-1	TGTGCCAGCAGCCCGGGACATAACTCCTACAATGAGCAGTTCTTC	CASSPGHNSYNEQFF